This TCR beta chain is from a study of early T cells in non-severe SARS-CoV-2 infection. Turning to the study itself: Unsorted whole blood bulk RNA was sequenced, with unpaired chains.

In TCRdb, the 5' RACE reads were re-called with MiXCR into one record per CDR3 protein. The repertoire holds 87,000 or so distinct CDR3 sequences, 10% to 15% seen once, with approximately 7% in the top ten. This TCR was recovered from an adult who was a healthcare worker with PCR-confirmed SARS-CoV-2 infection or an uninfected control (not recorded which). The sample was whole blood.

The CDR3 region has the DNA TGCAGTGCCGGGCTAGCCGCTTCCTACAATGAGCAGTTCTTC. Translated, it gives CSAGLAASYNEQFF. The chain combines TRBV20-1 with TRBJ2-1; D is possibly TRBD2 (5 bases). CDR3 length: 14 residues. Germline CDR1 is DFQATT and CDR2 is SNEGSKA (reference sequence). Trimming took off 6 bases at V and 1 base at J, with 13 bases between the two ends.